The 20 T cell receptor beta chains listed next were all sequenced from one sample in a study of CD8+ T cells in alopecia areata. Treatment indicated: oral pan-JAK inhibitor, 5-10 mg twice daily. Investigators isolated RNA and reverse transcribed it into cDNA to act as the sequencing template. Libraries were prepared by immunoSEQ multiplex PCR; TCRdb keeps only in-frame clonotypes and omits some of them. Of under 250,000 clones in the sample, more than 60% were seen once. This material consisted of CD4+ T cells sorted from blood, taken at week 44, from a patient treated with tofacitinib. These receptors were collected from a human donor with alopecia areata.

The V and J genes are TRBV30 and TRBJ1-6; D remains unclear. Germline V gene lookup returns CDR1 GTSNPN and CDR2 SVGIG (reference sequence). The CDR3 consists of 16 residues. Trimming pared 0 bases from V and 7 bases from J, leaving 16 bases between. The CDR3 DNA sequence: TGTGCCTGGAGTGTACGCTCCGGCCAGTCAAATTCACCCCTCCACTTT. Translating it yields CAWSVRSGQSNSPLHF. The full variable domain, rest sourced from reference TRBV30 and TRBJ1-6, is SQTIHQWPATLVQPVGSPLSLECTVEGTSNPNLYWYRQAAGRGLQLLFYSVGIGQISSEVPQNLSASRPQDRQFILSSKKLLLSDSGFYLCAWSVRSGQSNSPLHFGNGTRLTVT.

J is TRBJ2-1 and V is TRBV5-6, with TRBD1 identical over 8 bases. Germline-derived CDR1 and CDR2 are SGHDT and YYEEEE. The CDR3 consists of 15 residues. V lost 2 bases, J lost 4 bases, and 5 bases stayed unmatched. The CDR3, as DNA: TGTGCCAGCAGCTTCGCGGACAGGGCTTACAATGAGCAGTTCTTC. Translating it yields CASSFADRAYNEQFF.

The rearrangement joins TRBV4-1 to TRBJ1-2; the D is unclear. Germline V gene sequence: CDR1 MGHRA, CDR2 YSYEKL. The CDR3 has 13 amino acids. V lost 0 bases and J 4 bases, leaving 6 bases between the germline ends. The DNA for the CDR3 is TGCGCCAGCAGCCAAGAAAGGAGCTATGGCTACACCTTC. Translating gives CASSQERSYGYTF.

The chain joins TRBV6-1 to TRBJ1-5, with a weak D call TRBD1 (6 bases). The CDR3 has 15 residues. CDR1 is MNHNS, CDR2 SASEGT, per germline. The V and J ends lost 4 bases and 4 bases respectively, with 14 bases between them. The CDR3 nucleotides read TGTGCCAGCAGTGGCATGACAGGAGGGAATCAGCCCCAGCATTTT. The encoded protein is CASSGMTGGNQPQHF.

A remark on this clone: This sample includes further DNA sequences coding for the same CDR3. This chain links TRBV29-1 with TRBJ2-3; D is possibly TRBD1 (7 bases). Germline loops: CDR1 SQVTM, CDR2 ANQGSEA. CDR3 length equals 12 residues. The V end was cut by 4 bases, the J end by 3 bases, with 8 bases between. In DNA, the CDR3 is TGCAGCGTTGCAGGGGGGACAGATACGCAGTATTTT. It translates to CSVAGGTDTQYF.

This chain joins TRBV29-1 and TRBJ2-7; D is possibly TRBD1 (5 bases). V was cut by 5 bases and J by 0 bases, with 8 bases left in between. The CDR3 is 12 amino acids. CDR1 and CDR2 from the germline V gene are SQVTM and ANQGSEA. CDR3 region: CSVTQGSYEQYF. The CDR3 bases are TGCAGCGTTACCCAGGGCTCCTACGAGCAGTACTTC.

This chain uses TRBV6-5 with TRBJ1-2, with D unclear. The CDR3 is 13 residues long. Germline CDR1 is MNHEY and CDR2 is SVGAGI. V gave up 0 bases and J gave up 6 bases, with 8 bases separating them. The CDR3 is CASSYSVSHGYTF. DNA of the CDR3: TGTGCCAGCAGTTACTCGGTCAGCCATGGCTACACCTTC.

V gene TRBV6-1 combines with J gene TRBJ2-3; D is unresolved. The germline V and J ends were trimmed by 5 bases and 2 bases, with 5 bases remaining between them. The CDR3 has 12 residues. Germline CDR1 MNHNS, CDR2 SASEGT. CDR3 loop: CASSSHTDTQYF. The CDR3 coding sequence is TGTGCCAGCAGTTCCCACACAGATACGCAGTATTTT.

This clone was seen once. This rearrangement joins TRBV19 to TRBJ2-5; D may be TRBD1 (6 bases). Germline V gene data show CDR1 as LNHDA and CDR2 as SQIVND (reference sequence). The CDR3 is 15 amino acids. Deletions cut 0 bases from V and 5 bases from J, with 13 bases between. The CDR3 region has the DNA TGTGCCAGTAGTATAGATCGAACAGGGTCGGAGACCCAGTACTTC. Translating it yields CASSIDRTGSETQYF.

CDR3: CASSYGRDQETQYF. CDR3 in DNA: TGTGCCAGCAGTTACGGTAGAGATCAAGAGACCCAGTACTTC. The chain joins TRBV6-6 to TRBJ2-5; D gene unclear. The CDR3 runs 14 residues. Germline values: CDR1 MNHNY, CDR2 SVGAGI (reference sequence). V shed 2 bases and J shed 2 bases, with 9 bases lying between them.

The rearrangement uses TRBV30 and TRBJ1-6, with D perhaps TRBD1 (5 bases). Per germline, CDR1 GTSNPN and CDR2 SVGIG (reference sequence). Trimming shortened V by 0 bases and J by 10 bases, and 13 bases separated the two germline ends. The CDR3 loop spans 14 amino acids. The CDR3: CAWSVSGPGSPLHF. CDR3 bases: TGTGCCTGGAGTGTATCAGGGCCAGGGTCACCCCTCCACTTT.

This clone was seen a few times. The chain uses TRBV29-1 and TRBJ2-5; TRBD1 might be the D (5 bases). Germline V gives CDR1 SQVTM, CDR2 ANQGSEA. The CDR3 is made up of 15 amino acids. V was cut by 0 bases and J by 1 base, with 12 bases left in between. CDR3 in amino acids: CSVEDRRQGQETQYF. DNA for the CDR3: TGCAGCGTTGAAGATCGGCGGCAGGGCCAAGAGACCCAGTACTTC.

The chain employs TRBV5-1 and TRBJ2-5, with TRBD2 matching 15 bases. The CDR3 length is 21 residues. Germline CDR1 reads SGHRS; CDR2 reads YFSETQ. After removal of 1 base from V and 1 base from J, the junction contained 14 bases not matched to a gene. CDR3 nucleotides: TGCGCCAGCAGCTTGATGCCCTTACCGGGACTAGCGGGGGGACTCCAAGAGACCCAGTACTTC. Its translation: CASSLMPLPGLAGGLQETQYF.

The genes are TRBV15 and TRBJ2-1; 10 bases match TRBD2. V lost 1 base, J lost 4 bases, and 7 bases stayed unmatched. Germline CDR1 is LNHNV and CDR2 is YYDKDF (reference sequence). The CDR3 sequence is 17 residues long. CDR3 sequence: CATSRAPGTSVYNEQFF. The CDR3 region has the DNA TGTGCCACCAGCAGAGCGCCGGGGACTAGCGTATACAATGAGCAGTTCTTC.

The chain carries TRBV29-1 and TRBJ1-2, with D uncertain. The germline gives CDR1 SQVTM, CDR2 ANQGSEA. Trimming cost V 4 bases and J 5 bases, with 11 bases left between them. The length of the CDR3 is 12 residues. CDR3 in amino acids: CSVALGLYGYTF. For the CDR3, the DNA is TGCAGCGTTGCCCTGGGTTTATATGGCTACACCTTC.

The chain links TRBV5-1 to TRBJ2-1, with TRBD2 identical over 8 bases. From germline, CDR1 is SGHRS and CDR2 YFSETQ. V lost 4 bases to trimming and J lost 0 bases; unmatched junction nucleotides: 6. The CDR3 is 16 residues long. The CDR3 bases are TGCGCCAGCAGCGCAACCGGGGGGGCCTCCTACAATGAGCAGTTCTTC. It yields the protein CASSATGGASYNEQFF.

This clone appeared a few times. The chain recombines TRBV28 with TRBJ2-2; D is ambiguous. Trimming removed 1 base at V and 4 bases at J, with 4 bases between. The germline CDR1 and CDR2 sequences are MDHEN and SYDVKM. The CDR3 contains 13 residues. Written as DNA, the CDR3 is TGTGCCAGCAGTTTATCAAGCACCGGGGAGCTGTTTTTT. This codes for CASSLSSTGELFF.

This rearrangement joins TRBV4-3 to TRBJ1-6, with TRBD1 matching 8 bases. In germline, CDR1 is LGHNA, CDR2 YSLEER. The trim removed 0 bases at V and 7 bases at J, leaving 8 bases unmatched. The CDR3 is 17 amino acids. The CDR3 protein is CASSQDARTGTNSPLHF. The CDR3 DNA reads TGCGCCAGCAGCCAAGATGCCCGGACAGGGACGAATTCACCCCTCCACTTT.

Only a few counts were recorded for this clone. The J gene is TRBJ2-2, the V gene TRBV5-1; the match to TRBD2 covers 10 bases. CDR3 length: 18 amino acids. Germline CDR1 and CDR2: SGHRS and YFSETQ. J gave up 0 bases and V 4 bases, and 9 bases lay outside the gene matches. The chain's CDR3 is CASSMRSSGGPNTGELFF. As DNA, the CDR3 is TGCGCCAGCAGCATGAGGAGTAGCGGGGGGCCGAACACCGGGGAGCTGTTTTTT.

The chain recombines TRBV29-1 with TRBJ2-7; D may match TRBD1 or TRBD2 (5 bases each). Looked up from germline, CDR1 is SQVTM and CDR2 is ANQGSEA. V lost 3 bases to trimming and J lost 4 bases, with 13 bases between them. The CDR3 covers 13 residues. The CDR3, as DNA: TGCAGCGTTGATGAGGGTGGGGGTTACGAGCAGTACTTC. Its protein product is CSVDEGGGYEQYF.